A selection of T cell receptor beta chains follows, all from one sample in a study of Graves' ophthalmopathy and Graves' hyperthyroidism. Each CDR3 protein is one row after TCRdb ran MiXCR on the multiplex PCR reads. The sample gives about 550,000 distinct CDR3 sequences, roughly 40% of which show up once; around 4% is in the top ten. The sequenced sample consisted of peripheral blood or thyroid tissue (not recorded which). The source of these receptors is an adult man with Graves' hyperthyroidism. Both conserved end residues are part of each CDR3. The D gene is left open where the match is weak. Rows give clone size only sometimes, using once, few, many, or a class for an expanded clone.

TRBV28	TRBD2	17	.	TRBJ2-5	TGTGCCAGCAGTTTAACGGGACTAGCGGGAGGGCAGGAGACCCAGTACTTC	CASSLTGLAGGQETQYF
TRBV20-1	TRBD1	15	many	TRBJ2-7	TGCAGTGCTACAAAGGGGCAGGGGGCCTCCTACGAGCAGTACTTC	CSATKGQGASYEQYF
TRBV12-3/TRBV12-4	TRBD1	17	once	TRBJ1-3	TGTGCCAGCAGCCGCCAGGGACAGGGACCGGCTGGAAACACCATATATTTT	CASSRQGQGPAGNTIYF
TRBV20-1	TRBD2	13	few	TRBJ2-7	TGCAGTGCAATAGCGGGAAGGGTCTACGAGCAGTACTTC	CSAIAGRVYEQYF
TRBV24-1	.	11	.	TRBJ1-1	TGTGCCACCAGTGATAGGACTGAAGCTTTCTTT	CATSDRTEAFF
TRBV29-1	TRBD1	12	once	TRBJ2-7	TGCAGCGTTCTGACAGGGCCGTACGAGCAGTACTTC	CSVLTGPYEQYF
TRBV7-8	.	15	.	TRBJ1-5	TGTGCCAGCAGCTTTCGGCAGGACAGCAATCAGCCCCAGCATTTT	CASSFRQDSNQPQHF
TRBV7-2	.	14	many	TRBJ2-3	TGTGCCAGCAGCGCCGCCGGAGCAACAGATACGCAGTATTTT	CASSAAGATDTQYF
TRBV11-2	.	15	many	TRBJ1-2	TGTGCCAGCAGCTACCTCGGCGCAGGGAACTATGGCTACACCTTC	CASSYLGAGNYGYTF
TRBV11-3	TRBD1	15	.	TRBJ1-4	TGTGCCAGCAGCCAAGAACCGGACAGGGGAGAAAAACTGTTTTTT	CASSQEPDRGEKLFF
TRBV9	TRBD1	15	few	TRBJ2-5	TGTGCCAGCAGCCCCTACCTGGACAGGGGAGAGACCCAGTACTTC	CASSPYLDRGETQYF
TRBV6-1	TRBD1	13	.	TRBJ1-1	TGTGCCAGCAGGATTACAGGGGACACTGAAGCTTTCTTT	CASRITGDTEAFF
TRBV24-1	.	14	many	TRBJ2-3	TGTGCCACCAGTGAAGGCCAAGCCACAGATACGCAGTATTTT	CATSEGQATDTQYF
TRBV20-1	.	13	.	TRBJ2-5	TGCAGTGCTACCCGGGACTACCAAGAGACCCAGTACTTC	CSATRDYQETQYF
TRBV29-1	TRBD2	15	many	TRBJ2-5	TGCAGCGTGAGGGGACTAGCGGGCTTCCAAGAGACCCAGTACTTC	CSVRGLAGFQETQYF
TRBV5-1	.	13	many	TRBJ2-5	TGCGCCAGCAGTCCTGACAGGTTGGAGACCCAGTACTTC	CASSPDRLETQYF
TRBV29-1	TRBD1	22	many	TRBJ2-7	TGCAGCGTTGAGGCGAGGGGGAAGCCTATCGTGCGGGACAGGGCTTTACTCTACGAGCAGTACTTC	CSVEARGKPIVRDRALLYEQYF
TRBV11-2	TRBD2	16	many	TRBJ2-2	TGTGCCAGCAGTCAACTAGCGGGACCGAACACCGGGGAGCTGTTTTTT	CASSQLAGPNTGELFF
TRBV7-8	.	14	.	TRBJ2-5	TGTGCCAGCTCACCAACCCGGATCGGAGAGACCCAGTACTTC	CASSPTRIGETQYF
TRBV2	TRBD1	14	.	TRBJ1-3	TGTGCCAGCAGTGAGACAGGGGATGGCTACACCATATATTTT	CASSETGDGYTIYF
TRBV6-5	TRBD1	14	many	TRBJ1-5	TGTGCCAGCAGCCCGGGACAGGGGCTTCGGGCCCAGCATTTT	CASSPGQGLRAQHF
TRBV2	TRBD1	15	.	TRBJ1-4	TGTGCCAGCAGTCAACAGGGACAGTCTAATGAAAAACTGTTTTTT	CASSQQGQSNEKLFF
TRBV2	TRBD1	14	.	TRBJ2-7	TGTGCCAGCAGTGCGGACAGGGCCACCGGGGAGCAGTACTTC	CASSADRATGEQYF
TRBV7-6	TRBD2	18	.	TRBJ2-1	TGTGCCACCGGCACCGGGACTAGCGGGCCGAGCTCCTACAATGAGCAGTTCTTC	CATGTGTSGPSSYNEQFF